Listed here are 8 T cell receptor beta chains from one sample, sequenced in a study of T-cell reconstitution after alpha-beta-depleted transplantation in children. Molecular barcoding with unique molecular identifiers was used for the TCRbeta library. TCRdb fed the PCR reads into MiXCR, producing one record per CDR3 protein. The sample holds about 460,000 distinct CDR3 sequences, under 15% seen once. Source: PBMCs from the stem cell graft donor, taken from the stem cell graft. The receptors shown here come from a human donor who donated a stem cell graft to a child with combined immunodeficiency.

This clonotype was recorded at least ten times. The rearrangement joins TRBV9 to TRBJ1-2; no reliable D call. This CDR3 spans 11 amino acids. CDR1 is SGDLS and CDR2 is YYNGEE in the germline V gene. With 3 bases removed from V and 6 bases from J, the gap between germline ends came to 6 bases. CDR3 loop: CASSGTDGYTF. CDR3 sequence (DNA): TGTGCCAGCAGCGGCACAGATGGCTACACCTTC. Full variable domain (outside the CDR3, taken from reference TRBV9 and TRBJ1-2): DSGVTQTPKHLITATGQRVTLRCSPRSGDLSVYWYQQSLDQGLQFLIQYYNGEERAKGNILERFSAQQFPDLHSELNLSSLELGDSALYFCASSGTDGYTFGSGTRLTVV.

V gene TRBV5-6 combines with J gene TRBJ2-5, with D possibly being TRBD2 (6 bases). The CDR3 has 14 amino acids. V was cut by 5 bases and J by 4 bases, with 15 bases left in between. From germline, CDR1 is SGHDT and CDR2 YYEEEE. DNA for the CDR3: TGTGCCAGCAGGGGACTCTTAGCTCGAGAGACCCAGTACTTC. Its protein product is CASRGLLARETQYF.

In this sample, this clonotype turned up many times. The genes are TRBV2 and TRBJ2-5; 11 nucleotides align to TRBD1. V shed 7 bases and J 4 bases; nucleotides not matched to a gene: 5. Germline-derived CDR1 and CDR2 are SNHLY and FYNNEI. CDR3 size: 14 residues. The CDR3 region has the DNA TGTGCCAGCAAGTGGACAGGGGGCGGAGAGACCCAGTACTTC. This gives the protein CASKWTGGGETQYF.

This clonotype was recorded a few times. The chain is built from TRBV6-6 and TRBJ1-1, with a weak D call TRBD1 (5 bases). The CDR3 covers 12 residues. V was shortened by 9 bases and J by 3 bases, with 11 bases between the two germline ends. CDR1 MNHNY and CDR2 SVGAGI come from the germline V gene (reference sequence). The CDR3 coding sequence is TGTGCCAGTCAGGGTCCTGACACTGAAGCTTTCTTT. As protein: CASQGPDTEAFF.

The V and J genes are TRBV6-1 and TRBJ1-4, with D unresolved. V lost 6 bases and J lost 0, with 11 bases in between. From germline, CDR1 is MNHNS and CDR2 SASEGT. The CDR3 sequence is 15 residues long. Here the CDR3 reads CASSPARTTNEKLFF. DNA of the CDR3: TGTGCCAGCAGCCCGGCGAGAACAACTAATGAAAAACTGTTTTTT.

There are a few counts of this clonotype. V usage is TRBV20-1 and J usage is TRBJ2-5, with a tentative D call TRBD2 (5 bases). Germline CDR1 DFQATT, CDR2 SNEGSKA (reference sequence). This CDR3 has 14 amino acids. Trimming took off 5 bases at V and 3 bases at J, with 16 bases between the two ends. The CDR3 DNA sequence: TGCAGTGCTCGGGAAGGGTGGCAAAAAGAGACCCAGTACTTC. It codes for CSAREGWQKETQYF.

The V gene is TRBV11-2, the J gene TRBJ2-5; the D is unclear. V gave up 0 bases and J gave up 7 bases, with 9 bases separating them. There are 13 residues in the CDR3. Germline CDR1 reads SGHAT; CDR2 reads FQNNGV. The CDR3 region has the DNA TGTGCCAGCAGCTTAGATCTTCGAGGGACCCAGTACTTC. This gives the protein CASSLDLRGTQYF.

This sequence joins TRBV7-7 and TRBJ2-2; 9 nucleotides agree with TRBD2. J lost 3 bases, V lost 2 bases, and 1 base had no gene match. The CDR3 spans 15 residues. Germline V gene lookup returns CDR1 SSHAT and CDR2 FNYEAQ (reference sequence). This chain's CDR3 is CASSLRTSDTGELFF. DNA of the CDR3: TGTGCCAGCAGCTTACGGACTAGCGACACCGGGGAGCTGTTTTTT.